One sample yielded the 22 T cell receptor beta chains listed below, sequenced in a study of human T cells and chemical hapten exposure. TCRdb ran MiXCR on the RACE reads and lists one entry per CDR3 protein. Among roughly 38,000 distinct CDR3 sequences listed, 7.6% were seen once. Sample time point: pre-sensitization, week 0. Stated treatment: therapeutic diphenylcyclopropenone sensitization with weekly scalp DPC. The starting material was whole blood, obtained in connection with sensitization to the hapten diphenylcyclopropenone (DPC). Source of these receptors: a woman between 50 and 59 years old with alopecia areata. Some clones in this sample may be carry-over from other donors' samples.

Ten or more counts support this clonotype. This chain joins TRBV4-2 and TRBJ2-1, with TRBD2 matching over 9 bases. CDR1 LGHNA and CDR2 YNFKEQ come from the germline V gene. The trim removed 0 bases at V and 6 bases at J, leaving 3 bases unmatched. This CDR3 region has 15 residues. CDR3 nucleotide sequence: TGTGCCAGCAGCCAAGAATTGCGGGGGGGCAATGAGCAGTTCTTC. Its protein is CASSQELRGGNEQFF.

In this sample, this clonotype is medium-sized (0.01 to 0.1%). V and J are TRBV6-1 and TRBJ2-1, with 12 bases lining up with TRBD2. Per germline, CDR1 MNHNS and CDR2 SASEGT. The trim removed 6 bases at V and 8 bases at J, leaving 5 bases unmatched. The length of the CDR3 is 14 residues. CDR3 DNA: TGTGCCAGCAGGGCTAGCGGGAGGGCCCATGAGCAGTTCTTC. It is translated as CASRASGRAHEQFF.

This clonotype was recorded at least ten times. The CDR3 reads CASSTQSTGIYGYTF. CDR3 bases: TGTGCCAGCAGTACCCAATCGACAGGGATCTATGGCTACACCTTC. The genes are TRBV28 and TRBJ1-2; 7 bases are shared with TRBD1. Germline-derived CDR1 and CDR2 are MDHEN and SYDVKM. J was trimmed by 4 bases and V by 5 bases; bases with no gene match: 10. The length of the CDR3 is 15 residues.

The V call is TRBV6-6, the J call TRBJ2-1; 8 bases align to TRBD1. Germline CDR1 MNHNY, CDR2 SVGAGI (reference sequence). The length of the CDR3 is 16 residues. The trim removed 8 bases at V and 6 bases at J, leaving 15 bases unmatched. The CDR3 loop is CASSGGRQGQGNEQFF. The CDR3 region has the DNA TGTGCCAGCTCAGGGGGCCGGCAGGGGCAAGGCAATGAGCAGTTCTTC.

This clonotype has more than one count but fewer than ten. V gene TRBV20-1 combines with J gene TRBJ1-5; possibly TRBD1 for D (5 bases). The CDR3 has 15 amino acids. The V gene's germline CDR1 is DFQATT and CDR2 SNEGSKA (reference sequence). Trimming shortened V by 1 base and J by 0 bases, and 10 bases separated the two germline ends. CDR3 nucleotide sequence: TGCAGTGCTAGAGGGGGCTCGGATAGCAATCAGCCCCAGCATTTT. Translation gives CSARGGSDSNQPQHF.

This clonotype has a count of ten or more. This chain joins TRBV4-3 and TRBJ2-1; the D gene is possibly TRBD2 (6 bases). CDR1 is LGHNA, CDR2 YSLEER, per germline. The CDR3 totals 15 residues. The V end lost 3 bases, the J end lost 1 base, and 10 bases lay between the germline ends. In DNA, the CDR3 is TGCGCCAGCAGCCAGGCGGGGTCATCCTACAATGAGCAGTTCTTC. Its translation: CASSQAGSSYNEQFF.

This clonotype was seen repeatedly, ten times or more. This chain uses TRBV20-1 with TRBJ2-3, with TRBD1 matching over 7 bases. V trimming: 6 bases; J trimming: 2 bases; junction bases outside the gene matches: 8. The CDR3 consists of 14 residues. Germline-derived CDR1 and CDR2 are DFQATT and SNEGSKA (reference sequence). For the CDR3, the DNA is TGCAGTGCCGCCGGGGACAGATACACAGATACGCAGTATTTT. It translates to CSAAGDRYTDTQYF.

Many counts were recorded for this clonotype. The genes are TRBV6-2 or TRBV6-3 and TRBJ2-2; D is tentatively TRBD1 or TRBD2 (5 bases each). The CDR3 is 16 amino acids. Trimming removed 6 bases at V and 5 bases at J, with 19 bases between. Germline values: CDR1 MNHEY, CDR2 SVGEGT. This chain's CDR3 is CASSLQTGTMTGELFF. CDR3 nucleotides: TGTGCCAGCAGCCTACAAACCGGGACGATGACCGGGGAGCTGTTTTTT.

In its sample, this clonotype was seen a few times. The rearrangement links TRBV28 to TRBJ1-1, with a possible D match to TRBD1 (6 bases). The CDR3 is 12 residues long. V lost 6 bases and J lost 5, with 10 bases in between. CDR1 MDHEN and CDR2 SYDVKM come from the germline V gene. CDR3 sequence reads: CASRTGTTEAFF. In DNA, the CDR3 is TGTGCCAGCAGAACCGGGACAACTGAAGCTTTCTTT.

This clonotype was picked up many times. The chain carries TRBV20-1 and TRBJ2-2; D possibly corresponds to TRBD2 (5 bases). The CDR3 runs to 15 residues. Germline CDR1 is DFQATT and CDR2 is SNEGSKA (reference sequence). Trimming removed 0 bases from V and 2 bases from J, with 10 bases in between. The CDR3 DNA is TGCAGTGCTAGAGATGCGGACTCTAACACCGGGGAGCTGTTTTTT. Its protein product is CSARDADSNTGELFF.

This clonotype was found a few times. The chain is built from TRBV7-3 and TRBJ2-5; D is possibly TRBD2 (6 bases). This CDR3 region has 15 residues. Trimming stripped 5 bases from V and 1 base from J, with 14 bases between. Germline assignment: CDR1 SGHTA and CDR2 FQGTGA. CDR3 coding DNA: TGTGCCAGCAGCCTAGGGCAGGGAGGCCAAGAGACCCAGTACTTC. This translates into CASSLGQGGQETQYF.

The chain has TRBV12-3 or TRBV12-4 and TRBJ2-7, with 9 bases that match TRBD1. With 6 bases clipped from V and 3 bases from J, the junction kept 6 bases outside the gene matches. The CDR3 runs to 14 residues. CDR3 in DNA: TGTGCCAGCAGGGTGGGACAGGGAATCTACGAGCAGTACTTC. The encoded protein is CASRVGQGIYEQYF.

At least ten counts were recorded for this clonotype. The V call is TRBV3-1, the J call TRBJ1-5, with 7 positions matching TRBD1. CDR1 and CDR2 from the germline V gene are LGHDT and YNNKEL (reference sequence). The V and J ends lost 4 bases and 7 bases, in that order; junction bases with no gene match: 4. The CDR3 runs to 13 residues. CDR3 region: CASSRSGGQPQHF. CDR3 nucleotide sequence: TGTGCCAGCAGCCGTTCAGGGGGACAGCCCCAGCATTTT.

In nucleotides, the CDR3 is TGCAGTGCGCCTGCCATTTACGAGCAGTACTTC. Its protein is CSAPAIYEQYF. The chain combines TRBV20-1 with TRBJ2-7; unclear D gene. With 6 bases removed from V and 4 bases from J, the gap between germline ends came to 10 bases. Germline V gene data show CDR1 as DFQATT and CDR2 as SNEGSKA (reference sequence). This CDR3 is built from 11 residues.

This clonotype was picked up many times. The V gene is TRBV6-2 or TRBV6-3, the J gene TRBJ2-5; D is unresolved. Germline loops: CDR1 MNHEY, CDR2 SVGEGT. V shed 7 bases and J shed 1 base, with 19 bases lying between them. CDR3 size: 16 residues. In nucleotides, the CDR3 is TGTGCCAGCACCCCAATGCAAAGACGGAGCCAAGAGACCCAGTACTTC. It encodes CASTPMQRRSQETQYF.

This clonotype was counted ten times or more. V and J are TRBV28 and TRBJ2-1, with D hard to call. V gave up 3 bases and J gave up 0 bases, with 6 bases separating them. CDR1 and CDR2 from the germline V gene are MDHEN and SYDVKM. There are 14 residues in the CDR3. CDR3 region: CASSFPASYNEQFF. The CDR3 DNA follows: TGTGCCAGCAGTTTTCCTGCCTCCTACAATGAGCAGTTCTTC.

V and J are TRBV28 and TRBJ1-2, with unresolved D. The V end lost 6 bases, the J end lost 6 bases, and 5 bases lay between the germline ends. The CDR3 consists of 10 residues. Per the germline V gene, CDR1 is MDHEN and CDR2 is SYDVKM. CDR3: CASRDDGYTF. CDR3 coding DNA: TGTGCCAGCAGAGACGATGGCTACACCTTC.

This clonotype was seen repeatedly, ten times or more. The chain links TRBV10-1 to TRBJ1-2, with 7 nucleotides matching TRBD1. There are 14 residues in the CDR3. Germline lookup yields CDR1 WNHNN and CDR2 SYGVQD (reference sequence). Trimming at V came to 7 bases and at J to 4 bases, leaving 9 bases not matched to a gene. The CDR3 loop is CASNHRGRIYGYTF. CDR3 DNA sequence: TGCGCCAGCAACCACAGGGGCCGGATCTATGGCTACACCTTC.

This clonotype was detected many times. The chain employs TRBV9 and TRBJ2-2; no clear D. Trimming took off 7 bases at V and 0 bases at J, with 7 bases between the two ends. CDR3 length equals 13 residues. Germline V lookup: CDR1 SGDLS, CDR2 YYNGEE. CDR3 residues: CASGRTNTGELFF. The CDR3 region has the DNA TGTGCCAGCGGTCGGACGAACACCGGGGAGCTGTTTTTT.

This clonotype has ten or more counts. The chain is built from TRBV2 and TRBJ1-1, with D maybe TRBD1 (6 bases). The germline V gene encodes CDR1 SNHLY and CDR2 FYNNEI. Trimming removed 8 bases at V and 5 bases at J, with 15 bases between. CDR3 length: 13 amino acids. The DNA of the CDR3 is TGTGCCAGCGTACAGGGTAGAGAAACTGAAGCTTTCTTT. Amino acid sequence: CASVQGRETEAFF.

The chain carries TRBV11-2 and TRBJ2-7, with 7 bases matching TRBD1. This CDR3 has 14 residues. The V gene end was trimmed by 4 bases and the J gene end by 2 bases; junction bases not matched to a gene: 5. Per germline, CDR1 SGHAT and CDR2 FQNNGV. The CDR3 protein is CASSSDRVAYEQYF. CDR3 coding DNA: TGTGCCAGCAGCTCCGACAGGGTGGCCTACGAGCAGTACTTC.

This clonotype was picked up one time. It may be a read error: a sequence one base away is much more abundant. The V gene is TRBV29-1, the J gene TRBJ1-1; tentatively, D is TRBD1 (5 bases). Germline assignment: CDR1 SQVTM and CDR2 ANQGSEA. CDR3 length equals 13 residues. CDR3 protein: CGAYGRGVTEAFF. CDR3 bases: TGCGGCGCTTACGGACGGGGGGTTACTGAAGCTTTCTTT.